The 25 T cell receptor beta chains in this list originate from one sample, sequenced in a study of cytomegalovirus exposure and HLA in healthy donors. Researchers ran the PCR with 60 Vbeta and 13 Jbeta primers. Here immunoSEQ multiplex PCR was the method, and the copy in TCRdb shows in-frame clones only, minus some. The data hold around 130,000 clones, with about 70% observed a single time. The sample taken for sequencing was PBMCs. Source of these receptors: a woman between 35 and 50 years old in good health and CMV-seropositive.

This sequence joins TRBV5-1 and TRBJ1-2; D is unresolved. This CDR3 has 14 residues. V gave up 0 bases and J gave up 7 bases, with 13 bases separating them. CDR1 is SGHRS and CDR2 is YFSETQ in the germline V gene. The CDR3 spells CASSLGSVPGGYTF. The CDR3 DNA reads TGCGCCAGCAGCTTGGGGTCCGTCCCCGGTGGCTACACCTTC.

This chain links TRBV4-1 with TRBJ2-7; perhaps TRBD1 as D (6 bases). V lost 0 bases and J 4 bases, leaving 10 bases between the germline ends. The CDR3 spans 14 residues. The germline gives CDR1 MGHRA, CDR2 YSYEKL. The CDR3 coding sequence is TGCGCCAGCAGCCAAGACAGGGGTGGTTACGAGCAGTACTTC. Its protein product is CASSQDRGGYEQYF.

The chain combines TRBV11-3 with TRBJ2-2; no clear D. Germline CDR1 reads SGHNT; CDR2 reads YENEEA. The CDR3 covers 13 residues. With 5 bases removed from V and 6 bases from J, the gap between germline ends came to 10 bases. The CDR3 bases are TGTGCCAGCAGCCCACAAAACCCCGGGGAGCTGTTTTTT. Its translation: CASSPQNPGELFF.

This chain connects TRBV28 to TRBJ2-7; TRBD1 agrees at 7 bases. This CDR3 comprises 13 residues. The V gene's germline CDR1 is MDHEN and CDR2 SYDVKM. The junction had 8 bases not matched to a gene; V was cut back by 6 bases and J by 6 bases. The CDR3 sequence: CASRTNRGFEQYF. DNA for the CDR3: TGTGCCAGCAGAACTAACAGGGGATTCGAGCAGTACTTC.

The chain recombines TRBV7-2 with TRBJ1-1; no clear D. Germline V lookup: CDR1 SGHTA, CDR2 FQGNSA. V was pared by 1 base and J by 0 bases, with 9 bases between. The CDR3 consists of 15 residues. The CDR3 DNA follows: TGTGCCAGCAGCTTAGTCATGGCGGTGAACACTGAAGCTTTCTTT. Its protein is CASSLVMAVNTEAFF.

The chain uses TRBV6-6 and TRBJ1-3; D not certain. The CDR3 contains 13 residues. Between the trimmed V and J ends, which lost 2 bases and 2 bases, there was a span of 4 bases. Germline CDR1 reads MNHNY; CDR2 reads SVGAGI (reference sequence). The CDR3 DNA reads TGTGCCAGCAGTTACAGCCCTGGAAACACCATATATTTT. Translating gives CASSYSPGNTIYF.

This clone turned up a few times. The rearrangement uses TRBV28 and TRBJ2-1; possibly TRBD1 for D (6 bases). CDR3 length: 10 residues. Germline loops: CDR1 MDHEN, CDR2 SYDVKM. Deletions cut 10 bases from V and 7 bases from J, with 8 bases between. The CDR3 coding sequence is TGTGCCACCCAGGGGAATGAGCAGTTCTTC. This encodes CATQGNEQFF.

CDR3 sequence (DNA): TGTGCCAGCAGCTTATTTATTAAAAACACTGAAGCTTTCTTT. Its protein is CASSLFIKNTEAFF. The chain combines TRBV7-2 with TRBJ1-1; no definite D call. Germline loops: CDR1 SGHTA, CDR2 FQGNSA. CDR3 length: 14 amino acids. V dropped 2 bases and J dropped 2 bases, with 9 bases sitting between them.

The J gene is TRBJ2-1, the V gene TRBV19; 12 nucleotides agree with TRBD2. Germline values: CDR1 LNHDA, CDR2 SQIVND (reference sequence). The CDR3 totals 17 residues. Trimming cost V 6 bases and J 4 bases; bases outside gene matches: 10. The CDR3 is CASRPDGLAGKYNEQFF. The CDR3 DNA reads TGTGCCAGTAGGCCCGACGGACTAGCGGGGAAGTACAATGAGCAGTTCTTC. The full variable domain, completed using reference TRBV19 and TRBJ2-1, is DGGITQSPKYLFRKEGQNVTLSCEQNLNHDAMYWYRQDPGQGLRLIYYSQIVNDFQKGDIAEGYSVSREKKESFPLTVTSAQKNPTAFYLCASRPDGLAGKYNEQFFGPGTRLTVL.

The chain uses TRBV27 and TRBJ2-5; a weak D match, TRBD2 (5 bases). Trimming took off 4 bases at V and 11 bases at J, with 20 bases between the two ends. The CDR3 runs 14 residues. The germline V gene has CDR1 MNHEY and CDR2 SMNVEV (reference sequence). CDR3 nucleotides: TGTGCCAGCAGTTCAATCGGCCGGGAATGGTGGCAGTACTTC. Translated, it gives CASSSIGREWWQYF.

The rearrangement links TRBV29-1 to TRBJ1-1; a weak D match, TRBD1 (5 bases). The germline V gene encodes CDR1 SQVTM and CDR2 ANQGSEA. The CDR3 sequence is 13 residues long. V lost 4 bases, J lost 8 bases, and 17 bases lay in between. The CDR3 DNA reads TGCAGCGTTGGGCAGTGGGGGGGGAAAGAAGCTTTCTTT. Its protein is CSVGQWGGKEAFF.

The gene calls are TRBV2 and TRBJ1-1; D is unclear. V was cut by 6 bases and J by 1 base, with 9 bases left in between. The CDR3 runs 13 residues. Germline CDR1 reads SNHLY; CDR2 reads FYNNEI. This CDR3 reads CASSKRQNTEAFF. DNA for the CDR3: TGTGCCAGCAGCAAAAGACAGAACACTGAAGCTTTCTTT.

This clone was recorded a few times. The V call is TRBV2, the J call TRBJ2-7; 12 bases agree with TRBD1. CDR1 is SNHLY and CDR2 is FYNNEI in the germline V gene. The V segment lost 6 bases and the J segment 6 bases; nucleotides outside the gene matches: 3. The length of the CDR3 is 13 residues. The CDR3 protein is CASRGQGAGEQYF. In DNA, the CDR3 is TGTGCCAGCAGGGGACAGGGGGCGGGCGAGCAGTACTTC.

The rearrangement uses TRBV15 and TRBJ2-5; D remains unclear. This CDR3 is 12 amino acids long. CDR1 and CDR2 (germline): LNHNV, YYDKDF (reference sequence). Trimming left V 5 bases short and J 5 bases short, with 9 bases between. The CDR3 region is CATSEMRETQYF. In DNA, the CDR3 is TGTGCCACCAGCGAAATGAGGGAGACCCAGTACTTC.

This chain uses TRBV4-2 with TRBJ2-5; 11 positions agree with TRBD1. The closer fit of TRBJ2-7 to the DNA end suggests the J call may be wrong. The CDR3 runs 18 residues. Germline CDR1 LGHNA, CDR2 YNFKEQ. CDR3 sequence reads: CASSQDPTGTGGTYEQYF. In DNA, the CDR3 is TGTGCCAGCAGCCAAGACCCGACCGGGACAGGGGGTACCTACGAGCAGTACTTC.

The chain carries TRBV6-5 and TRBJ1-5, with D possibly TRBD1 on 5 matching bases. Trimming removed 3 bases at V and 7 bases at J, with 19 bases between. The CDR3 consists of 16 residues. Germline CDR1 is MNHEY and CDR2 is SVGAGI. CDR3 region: CASSYGEWTRGQPQHF. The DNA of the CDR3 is TGTGCCAGCAGTTATGGGGAGTGGACGCGGGGGCAGCCCCAGCATTTT.

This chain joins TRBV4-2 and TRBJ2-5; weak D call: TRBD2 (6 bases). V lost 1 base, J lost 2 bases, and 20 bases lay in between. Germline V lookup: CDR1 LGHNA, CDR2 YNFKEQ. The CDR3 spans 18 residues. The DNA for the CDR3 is TGTGCCAGCAGCCAAGTTATCCGGCGGGATATGGGGCAAGAGACCCAGTACTTC. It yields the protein CASSQVIRRDMGQETQYF.

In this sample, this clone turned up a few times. DNA for the CDR3: TGTGCCAGCAGTATAGACCAAGAGACCCAGTACTTC. Its translation is CASSIDQETQYF. The chain couples TRBV2 to TRBJ2-5; D is ambiguous. Germline V lookup: CDR1 SNHLY, CDR2 FYNNEI. This CDR3 spans 12 amino acids. V was pared by 5 bases and J by 0 bases, with 4 bases between.

CDR3 residues: CASTQRGLQETQYF. The CDR3 bases are TGTGCCAGCACTCAGCGGGGGTTACAAGAGACCCAGTACTTC. The chain joins TRBV28 to TRBJ2-5, with 8 bases identical to TRBD2. Germline CDR1 and CDR2: MDHEN and SYDVKM. The CDR3 has 14 residues. J was trimmed by 2 bases and V by 7 bases; bases with no gene match: 6.

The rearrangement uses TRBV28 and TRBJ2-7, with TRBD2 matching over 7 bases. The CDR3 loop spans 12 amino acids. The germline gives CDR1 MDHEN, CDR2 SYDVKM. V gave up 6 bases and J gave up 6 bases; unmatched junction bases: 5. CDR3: CASRRGIGEQYF. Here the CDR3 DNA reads TGTGCCAGCAGGCGGGGGATCGGCGAGCAGTACTTC.

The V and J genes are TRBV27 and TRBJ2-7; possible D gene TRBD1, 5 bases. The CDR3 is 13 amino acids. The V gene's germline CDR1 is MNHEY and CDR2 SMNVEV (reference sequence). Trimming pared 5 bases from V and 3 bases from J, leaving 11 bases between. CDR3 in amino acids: CASSETEVYEQYF. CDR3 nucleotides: TGTGCCAGCAGTGAGACAGAAGTCTACGAGCAGTACTTC.

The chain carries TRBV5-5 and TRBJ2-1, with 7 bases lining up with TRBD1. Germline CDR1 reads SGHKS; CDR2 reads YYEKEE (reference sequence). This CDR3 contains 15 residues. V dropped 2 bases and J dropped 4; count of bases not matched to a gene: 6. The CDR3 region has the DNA TGTGCCAGCAGCTTCAGGACAGGACCTTACAATGAGCAGTTCTTC. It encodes CASSFRTGPYNEQFF.

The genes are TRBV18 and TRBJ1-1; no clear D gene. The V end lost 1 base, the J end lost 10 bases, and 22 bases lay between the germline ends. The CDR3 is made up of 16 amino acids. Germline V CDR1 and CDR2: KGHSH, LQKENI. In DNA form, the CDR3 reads TGTGCCAGCTCACCACGGGTTCGCCTCGCCCCCTCAGGAGCTTTCTTT. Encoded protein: CASSPRVRLAPSGAFF.

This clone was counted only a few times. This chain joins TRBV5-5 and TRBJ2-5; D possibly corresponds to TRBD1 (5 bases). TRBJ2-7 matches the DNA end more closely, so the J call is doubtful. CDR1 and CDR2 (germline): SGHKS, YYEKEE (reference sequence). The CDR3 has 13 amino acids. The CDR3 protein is CASGAHNSYEQYF. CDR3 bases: TGTGCCAGCGGGGCGCATAACTCCTACGAGCAGTACTTC.

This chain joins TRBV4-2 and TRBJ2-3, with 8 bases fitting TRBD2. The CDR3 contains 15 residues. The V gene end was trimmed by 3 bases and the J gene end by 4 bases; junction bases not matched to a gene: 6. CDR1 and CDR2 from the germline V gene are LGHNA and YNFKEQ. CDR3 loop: CASSHGGARADTQYF. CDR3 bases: TGTGCCAGCAGCCACGGGGGGGCCCGGGCAGATACGCAGTATTTT.